This entry lists 25 T cell receptor beta chains sequenced from one sample in a study of brain T cells in children with intractable seizures listed by TCRdb under 2021. The time point label here, explained by the study, means: resected brain tissue, or blood drawn just prior to surgery. The library was generated by the immunoSEQ multiplex PCR assay. As stored in TCRdb, this immuneACCESS dataset retains in-frame rearrangements with V and J assigned. A fraction of the clones does not appear; measured against another copy, unresolved V genes explain less than half of the discrepancy, and the remainder lacks a known reason. For this sample the table gives 95,000 to 120,000 clones, of which 94% were detected only once. The top ten hold 3.5% to 4% of the sample. Sequencing used peripheral blood, obtained at surgery. The receptors originated from a boy under two years old with hemimegalencephaly and intractable seizures.

This chain links TRBV19 with TRBJ2-1; 9 nucleotides match TRBD2. After removal of 4 bases from V and 2 bases from J, the junction contained 0 bases not matched to a gene. CDR1 and CDR2 (germline): LNHDA, SQIVND (reference sequence). The CDR3 covers 14 residues. The CDR3 nucleotides are TGTGCCAGTAGTAGCGGGAGGGCCTACAATGAGCAGTTCTTC. This codes for CASSSGRAYNEQFF.

The chain employs TRBV30 and TRBJ1-2; D is ambiguous. This CDR3 has 14 amino acids. Germline CDR1 and CDR2: GTSNPN and SVGIG (reference sequence). V was trimmed by 1 base and J by 4 bases, leaving 13 bases between them. Here the CDR3 DNA reads TGTGCCTGGAGTGCACGGTTTGGCGGCTATGGCTACACCTTC. Translation gives CAWSARFGGYGYTF.

The chain is built from TRBV6-5 and TRBJ2-2; D call uncertain. CDR3 length: 15 amino acids. CDR1 and CDR2 (germline): MNHEY, SVGAGI. V lost 6 bases, J lost 6 bases, and 17 bases lay in between. The chain's CDR3 is CASSPPARSAGELFF. The CDR3 nucleotides are TGTGCCAGCAGCCCACCAGCCCGGAGCGCCGGGGAGCTGTTTTTT.

This clone appeared a single time. This chain links TRBV6-5 with TRBJ2-2, with 7 bases matching TRBD2. The V gene end was trimmed by 6 bases and the J gene end by 3 bases; junction bases not matched to a gene: 7. The CDR3 is 15 amino acids. Germline V gene sequence: CDR1 MNHEY, CDR2 SVGAGI. Here the CDR3 reads CASRGAGRHTGELFF. The CDR3 DNA follows: TGTGCCAGCAGGGGAGCGGGGAGGCACACCGGGGAGCTGTTTTTT.

The V and J genes are TRBV9 and TRBJ2-1; D not resolved. The CDR3 loop spans 13 amino acids. The germline V and J ends were trimmed by 0 bases and 2 bases, with 3 bases remaining between them. Per the germline V gene, CDR1 is SGDLS and CDR2 is YYNGEE. This chain's CDR3 is CASSVVAYNEQFF. The DNA for the CDR3 is TGTGCCAGCAGCGTAGTGGCCTACAATGAGCAGTTCTTC.

V gene TRBV2 combines with J gene TRBJ2-1; 14 nucleotides agree with TRBD2. This CDR3 spans 17 amino acids. CDR1 is SNHLY and CDR2 is FYNNEI in the germline V gene. After removal of 5 bases from V and 1 base from J, the junction contained 4 bases not matched to a gene. CDR3 sequence (DNA): TGTGCCAGCAGTCCGACTAGCGGGAGGGGTTCCTACAATGAGCAGTTCTTC. Protein: CASSPTSGRGSYNEQFF.

V is TRBV24-1 and J is TRBJ2-1; D might be TRBD1 (6 bases). The CDR3 has 13 amino acids. Trimming left V 3 bases short and J 4 bases short, with 6 bases between. From germline, CDR1 is KGHDR and CDR2 SFDVKD. The CDR3 sequence is CATSDQGYNEQFF. The CDR3 bases are TGTGCCACCAGTGATCAGGGGTACAATGAGCAGTTCTTC.

Comment on this clone: This specimen includes other DNA sequences encoding the same CDR3. DNA of the CDR3: TGCGCCAGCAGCTCCGGGGGCACTGAAGCTTTCTTT. Protein sequence: CASSSGGTEAFF. V is TRBV5-1 and J is TRBJ1-1; TRBD1 is a possible D gene (5 bases). From germline, CDR1 is SGHRS and CDR2 YFSETQ. This CDR3 is 12 amino acids long. Between the trimmed V and J ends, which lost 3 bases and 4 bases, there was a span of 7 bases. Full variable domain (outside the CDR3, taken from reference TRBV5-1 and TRBJ1-1): KAGVTQTPRYLIKTRGQQVTLSCSPISGHRSVSWYQQTPGQGLQFLFEYFSETQRNKGNFPGRFSGRQFSNSRSEMNVSTLELGDSALYLCASSSGGTEAFFGQGTRLTVV.

V and J are TRBV5-8 and TRBJ2-7; D perhaps matches TRBD2 (5 bases). The V gene lost 2 bases and the J gene lost 4 bases, with 13 bases spanning the gap. Germline CDR1 SGHTS, CDR2 YDEGEE. The CDR3 sequence is 14 residues long. CDR3 loop: CASSLAVKRYEQYF. CDR3 DNA sequence: TGTGCCAGCAGCTTAGCGGTAAAAAGGTACGAGCAGTACTTC.

The chain recombines TRBV7-2 with TRBJ2-4; weak D call: TRBD2 (7 bases). The CDR3 totals 14 residues. V dropped 1 base and J dropped 8 bases, with 12 bases sitting between them. Looked up from germline, CDR1 is SGHTA and CDR2 is FQGNSA. The CDR3 nucleotides read TGTGCCAGCAGCTTAGGAGGGGGGGGAGACATTCAGTACTTC. Amino acid sequence: CASSLGGGGDIQYF.

The rearrangement links TRBV28 to TRBJ1-5, with TRBD1 identical over 11 bases. Germline V CDR1 and CDR2: MDHEN, SYDVKM. The CDR3 runs to 14 residues. The V and J ends lost 5 bases and 6 bases, in that order; junction bases with no gene match: 3. CDR3 sequence (DNA): TGTGCCAGCAGTCCCGGACAGGGGGCTCAGCCCCAGCATTTT. It translates to CASSPGQGAQPQHF.

As for this clone: Germline is not matched at one junction end, which may reflect a read error. This chain joins TRBV7-8 and TRBJ2-3, with 10 bases that match TRBD2. From germline, CDR1 is SGHVS and CDR2 FQNEAQ. The CDR3 totals 14 residues. DNA for the CDR3: TGTGCCAGCAGCCTAGCGGGAGCCACAGATACGCAGTATTTT. Its translation: CASSLAGATDTQYF.

The chain has TRBV7-2 and TRBJ2-1; D remains ambiguous. Germline values: CDR1 SGHTA, CDR2 FQGNSA. The CDR3 runs 13 residues. V lost 3 bases to trimming and J lost 2 bases, with 5 bases between them. The CDR3 loop reads CASSLTPYNEQFF. CDR3 DNA sequence: TGTGCCAGCAGCTTGACGCCCTACAATGAGCAGTTCTTC.

The chain has TRBV6-5 and TRBJ2-4; D remains unclear. The CDR3 totals 13 residues. V was trimmed by 8 bases and J by 11 bases, leaving 19 bases between them. CDR1 is MNHEY, CDR2 SVGAGI, per germline. As DNA, the CDR3 is TGTGCCAGCGGCTCTGGTCACCCGACTTTTCAGTACTTC. Its protein is CASGSGHPTFQYF.

The chain couples TRBV18 to TRBJ1-5, with D hard to call. From germline, CDR1 is KGHSH and CDR2 LQKENI. The CDR3 length is 12 residues. V was shortened by 3 bases and J by 4 bases, with 4 bases between the two germline ends. The CDR3 protein is CASSPDNQPQHF. CDR3 sequence (DNA): TGTGCCAGCTCACCGGATAATCAGCCCCAGCATTTT.

The chain recombines TRBV28 with TRBJ1-1; possibly TRBD1 for D (5 bases). The CDR3 spans 15 residues. The germline V gene encodes CDR1 MDHEN and CDR2 SYDVKM. V gave up 4 bases and J gave up 0 bases, with 12 bases separating them. CDR3 sequence reads: CASSSLGTVNTEAFF. The CDR3 coding sequence is TGTGCCAGCAGTTCCCTAGGGACTGTGAACACTGAAGCTTTCTTT.

This chain links TRBV21-1 with TRBJ2-7; the DNA was not compared with TRBD1, the D call given in the table. TRBV21-1 is a known pseudogene. This CDR3 comprises 17 residues. CDR3 nucleotide sequence: TGTGCCAGCAGCAAAGAAAAGGCAGGGCCCAATCCCTACGAGCAGTACTTC. It translates to CASSKEKAGPNPYEQYF.

V gene TRBV10-2 combines with J gene TRBJ1-2, with TRBD1 matching 9 bases. The CDR3 runs 13 residues. The germline CDR1 and CDR2 sequences are WSHSY and SAAADI. J gave up 8 bases and V 7 bases, and 8 bases lay outside the gene matches. CDR3 in amino acids: CASISGTGTGYTF. The CDR3 DNA reads as TGCGCCAGCATTTCCGGGACAGGGACCGGCTACACCTTC.

The V gene is TRBV19, the J gene TRBJ1-6; D perhaps matches TRBD1 (5 bases). Germline loops: CDR1 LNHDA, CDR2 SQIVND (reference sequence). The ends were cut back, 0 bases at V and 5 bases at J, with 17 bases in the middle. The CDR3 has 18 amino acids. Written as DNA, the CDR3 is TGTGCCAGTAGTATAGAGTTCCAGGGAGCCGTGAATAATTCACCCCTCCACTTT. Encoded protein: CASSIEFQGAVNNSPLHF.

The CDR3 DNA reads TGTGCCAGCAGCGTGGGGACTAGCGGGGGCTCCTACGAGCAGTACTTC. This codes for CASSVGTSGGSYEQYF. The chain has TRBV9 and TRBJ2-7, with TRBD2 matching over 14 bases. Losses at the gene ends were 2 bases for V and 0 bases for J; bases not matched to a gene: 1. The CDR3 covers 16 residues. Germline V gene data show CDR1 as SGDLS and CDR2 as YYNGEE.

The chain carries TRBV11-3 and TRBJ2-7; 8 bases match TRBD1. CDR3 length equals 15 residues. The V gene's germline CDR1 is SGHNT and CDR2 YENEEA. V was clipped by 5 bases and J by 1 base; unmatched bases: 7. CDR3 sequence: CASSAQQGESYEQYF. Here the CDR3 DNA reads TGTGCCAGCAGCGCGCAACAGGGGGAGTCCTACGAGCAGTACTTC.

The chain links TRBV19 to TRBJ1-5; a weak D match, TRBD1 (6 bases). Germline lookup yields CDR1 LNHDA and CDR2 SQIVND (reference sequence). The germline V and J ends were trimmed by 3 bases and 5 bases, with 17 bases remaining between them. The CDR3 is 16 amino acids. CDR3 protein: CASSIGGWRQDQPQHF. For the CDR3, the DNA is TGTGCCAGTAGTATCGGGGGCTGGAGACAGGATCAGCCCCAGCATTTT.

The chain couples TRBV10-1 to TRBJ2-1; 8 nucleotides match TRBD1. Germline CDR1 and CDR2: WNHNN and SYGVQD (reference sequence). V trimming: 5 bases; J trimming: 4 bases; junction bases outside the gene matches: 10. This CDR3 has 16 residues. The CDR3 DNA is TGCGCCAGCAGTAATACCCGGGACAGGATATACAATGAGCAGTTCTTC. Translated: CASSNTRDRIYNEQFF.

The chain has TRBV19 and TRBJ2-2, with TRBD2 identical over 10 bases. J was trimmed by 4 bases and V by 9 bases; bases with no gene match: 8. From germline, CDR1 is LNHDA and CDR2 SQIVND (reference sequence). The CDR3 length is 15 residues. This CDR3 reads CASNSGRASTGELFF. The CDR3 nucleotides are TGTGCCAGCAACAGCGGGAGGGCCAGCACCGGGGAGCTGTTTTTT.

The chain recombines TRBV27 with TRBJ2-5; TRBD1 or TRBD2 may be the D gene (5 bases each). There are 14 residues in the CDR3. Between the trimmed V and J ends, which lost 2 bases and 9 bases, there was a span of 16 bases. Germline CDR1 reads MNHEY; CDR2 reads SMNVEV (reference sequence). In DNA form, the CDR3 reads TGTGCCAGCAGTTTAGGGGACGGGGAAGTGGCCCAGTACTTC. This sequence encodes CASSLGDGEVAQYF.